This entry is about one T cell receptor (beta chain). Its binding antigen is unknown. Within one base of it there is no much larger clone, and no base qualities were kept. The CDR3 runs 15 residues from the cysteine to the phenylalanine. Just the 45-base CDR3 DNA is kept, in frame starting at base 1. CDR1 and CDR2 are read off the germline V gene as MDHEN and SYDVKM. This entry belongs to a study of blood T cells in healthy people across ages (dated by TCRdb to the mid-2010s). Context from the whole study: In model experiments, roughly one uniquely barcoded TCR beta cDNA molecule per two T cells was captured by template switching. Donors were grouped into four age groups: young (average about 15 years), middle-aged (less than 40), aged (about 60) and long-lived (approximately 75). The study analyzed two additional independent replicas of 1 million unique cDNA reads from the same blood draw for two donors, one aged 18 to 29 and one aged 80 or older. To track age-related changes in TCR beta repertoire diversity, the study relied on deep sequencing normalized with unique cDNA molecular identifiers. Study-wide conclusions, independent of this receptor: Because donor CMV infection status was unknown, age-related changes in expanded clonotypes were potentially confounded. There was a strong correlation between observed TCR beta diversity and the percentage of naive T cells measured by flow cytometry. Observed TCR beta diversity per million T cells fell roughly linearly with age, and a significant reduction was already apparent by age roughly 40. Bulk unsorted PBMC profiling prevented conclusive comparison of naive and antigen-experienced compartments. Estimates of total diversity from one million sequenced T cells were regarded as lower bounds and underestimates. Compared with the aged group, the long-lived group had more naive CD4+ T cells, fewer expanded clones and increased TCR diversity, suggesting age selection.

Systemically healthy Caucasian individuals from Russia, 35 to 50 in total and aged about 6 to 100 years, were included as donors. Each donor gave roughly 9.5 milliliters of peripheral blood, collected into EDTA-treated Vacutainer tubes. Ficoll-Paque density-gradient centrifugation was used to isolate PBMCs, with at least 7 million obtained per sample. Total RNA, at least 6 micrograms per sample, was extracted from PBMCs with Trizol reagent. For every donor, flow cytometry on a PBMC aliquot measured the percentage of naive CD45RAhigh/CD27high T cells. Libraries were constructed by 5' RACE. Sequencing was performed on an Illumina HiSeq 2500. The second PCR ran for about 6 to 12 cycles and used a J-beta primer mix along with a sample-barcoded 5' primer. A unique molecular identifier was introduced onto each TCR beta cDNA molecule by a template-switch 5' adaptor carrying 12 random nucleotides. Each sample yielded at least 2.5 million CDR3-containing paired-end reads. All of the RNA was converted into first-strand cDNA using the Mint cDNA synthesis kit, with a TRBC-specific oligonucleotide serving as the primer. Following uracil-DNA glycosylase treatment, a first 18-cycle PCR with universal primers M1SS and BC2_uni_R was performed on all cDNA. Under the source paper's analysis protocol: For normalization, 1 million high-quality reads, each with a distinct molecular identifier, were randomly selected from each sample. Reads with shared molecular identifiers were discarded instead of being binned into consensus sequences. CDR3 identification, clonotype clustering and error correction used MiTCR with a Q25 quality threshold and the strictest error-elimination algorithm. Lower-bound total TCR beta diversity was estimated with a nonparametric unseen species model using Euler transformation. Using fastp trimming at Q25 and MiXCR clonotype assembly, TCRdb reanalyzed the public sequencing data and kept in-frame beta chains. A single entry per CDR3 protein holds the most common genes and DNA from its merged rows. TCRdb's processing, not the study's, gives the V and J calls here. The sample profile shows about 500,000 distinct CDR3 sequences; more than 20% of them were found once. Together, the top ten hold around 10% of the sample.

This same sample was also part of a study on T cells of mothers and their children. Per that second paper: Nine systemically healthy Caucasian individuals, comprising three mothers and their six children, were included as donors. cDNA synthesis consumed the entire amount of extracted RNA, loaded at around 1.4 ug RNA in each 15 ul reaction. In the second PCR, the M1S primer introduced both the sample barcodes and 2-4 random nucleotides. Each mother yielded over 10 million TCR beta CDR3 reads and each child 2.5 million to 3 million reads. In both related and unrelated pairs, thymic selection shapes the output of TCR recombination in a similar way, with inherited differences having only a minor effect. Normalized repertoire overlap was always found to be slightly, but never significantly, higher in related mother-child pairs than in unrelated mother-child pairs. No persistent microchimeric T cell clones were found, with a detection sensitivity of 75 to 100 clones per million clonotypes. To look for features that set related mother-child pairs apart from unrelated individuals, the researchers ran deep NGS to compare the TCR beta repertoires of mothers and children. On average, the children were around 11 +/- 4 years old, while the mothers were approximately 41 +/- 4 years old. After adapters were ligated using NEBNext reagents, the libraries underwent 100+100 nt paired-end sequencing on an Illumina HiSeq 2000. Mother and child libraries were prepared a month apart and sequenced in separate runs to prevent cross-contamination. Each donor had between about 450,000 and 2,300,000 distinct TCR beta clonotypes identified. Naive TCR beta clonotypes were estimated from low-frequency clonotypes matched to each donor's FACS-determined naive share, without sorting.

Sequencing input: blood. This chain joins TRBV28 to TRBJ2-1, and TRBD1 aligns with 8 junction nucleotides. Matching the DNA end better, TRBJ2-5 makes the J call doubtful. This receptor was taken from a boy under 18 in good health. Read as DNA, the sequence is TGTGCCAGCAGTTCCCAGGGGGCGCCTGGAGAGACCCAGTACTTC. The encoded protein is CASSSQGAPGETQYF.